The clone carrying this T cell receptor (beta chain) was counted ten times or more. The TCRbeta library incorporated unique molecular identifiers. TCRdb passed the PCR reads through MiXCR, listing each CDR3 protein once. This repertoire shows roughly 500,000 distinct CDR3 sequences, roughly 18% found once; its top ten account for 3.3%. The sample belongs to a study of T-cell reconstitution after alpha-beta-depleted transplantation in children. The receptor comes from a human donor who donated a stem cell graft to a child with acute lymphoblastic leukemia. Here the sequenced sample was PBMCs from the stem cell graft donor, taken from the stem cell graft.

The CDR3 protein is CSAIPLTSGYEQYF. The CDR3 DNA is TGCAGTGCTATCCCACTGACTAGCGGCTACGAGCAGTACTTC. The gene calls are TRBV20-1 and TRBJ2-7; TRBD2 matches at 9 bases. Trimming cost V 4 bases and J 3 bases; bases outside gene matches: 7. CDR1 DFQATT and CDR2 SNEGSKA come from the germline V gene (reference sequence). The CDR3 covers 14 residues.